This T cell receptor (beta chain) was identified during a study of cytomegalovirus exposure and HLA in healthy donors. Study-level results: The only immune exposure information that was available was CMV serostatus.

PCR involved 60 Vbeta and 13 Jbeta primers. Per the original methods: Later analysis identified around 85 million unique TCR beta chains, some 10 million shared. This table comes from immunoSEQ multiplex PCR, and its TCRdb copy is limited to in-frame clones, with some not included. Clone size and the V and J calls come from that table; the DNA yielded D and trimming. Of about 160,000 clones listed, roughly 83% are singletons. The CDR3 covers 14 residues. CDR1 and CDR2 from the germline V gene are SGDLS and YYNGEE. Trimming took 0 bases from V and 7 from J, leaving 13 bases between them. Details on this clone: Its antigen is currently unknown.

The TCR comes from a boy aged 2 to 10 in good health and CMV-seronegative. The sample consisted of PBMCs. The V and J genes are TRBV9 and TRBJ1-2; TRBD1 might be the D (5 bases). CDR3 nucleotides: TGTGCCAGCAGCGTAGGGGCAGGGCGTCTTGGCTACACCTTC. As protein: CASSVGAGRLGYTF.